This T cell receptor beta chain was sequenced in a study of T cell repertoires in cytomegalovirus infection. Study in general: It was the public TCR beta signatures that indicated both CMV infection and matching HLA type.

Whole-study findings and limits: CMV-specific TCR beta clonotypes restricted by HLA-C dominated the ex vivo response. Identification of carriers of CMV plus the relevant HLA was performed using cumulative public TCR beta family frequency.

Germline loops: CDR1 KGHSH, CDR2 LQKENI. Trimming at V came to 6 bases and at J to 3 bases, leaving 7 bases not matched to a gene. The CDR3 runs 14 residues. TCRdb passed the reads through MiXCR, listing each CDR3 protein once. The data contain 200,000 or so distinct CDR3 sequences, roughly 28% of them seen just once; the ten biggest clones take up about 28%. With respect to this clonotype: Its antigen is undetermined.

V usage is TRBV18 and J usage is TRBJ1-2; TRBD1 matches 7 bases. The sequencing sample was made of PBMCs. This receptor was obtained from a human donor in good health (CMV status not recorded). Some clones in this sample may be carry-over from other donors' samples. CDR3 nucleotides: TGTGCCAGCTCCCTCGACAGGGCCTACTATGGCTACACCTTC. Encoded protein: CASSLDRAYYGYTF.